A single sample gave rise to the 24 T cell receptor beta chains below, sequenced in a study of blood T cell repertoires in COVID-19 (dated by TCRdb to between 2020 and 2021). The method behind the library was the immunoSEQ multiplex PCR assay. Imported from immuneACCESS, the table was reduced by TCRdb to in-frame sequences with V and J called. These copies leave out some clones; in studies compared against another copy, an unresolved V gene accounts for under half, and the cause of the remainder is not known. The sample table shows 200,000 to 300,000 clones, and approximately 88% are seen once. In total, the top ten clones hold more than 1% of the sample. The sequenced material came from PBMCs or T cells enriched from blood (not recorded which). The receptors derive from a woman between 40 and 50 years old with acute COVID-19.

The chain has TRBV5-5 and TRBJ1-1; D is unresolved. The germline CDR1 and CDR2 sequences are SGHKS and YYEKEE (reference sequence). V shed 2 bases and J shed 2 bases, with 10 bases lying between them. CDR3 length: 14 residues. The CDR3 loop is CASSLSWANTEAFF. The CDR3 bases are TGTGCCAGCAGCTTATCCTGGGCAAACACTGAAGCTTTCTTT.

V and J are TRBV27 and TRBJ1-1; 11 bases align to TRBD1. V was pared by 5 bases and J by 3 bases, with 11 bases of the junction left unmatched. This CDR3 contains 17 residues. Germline V lookup: CDR1 MNHEY, CDR2 SMNVEV (reference sequence). The CDR3: CASSRGQGAGYDTEAFF. CDR3 DNA: TGTGCCAGCAGTAGAGGACAGGGGGCAGGGTACGACACTGAAGCTTTCTTT.

The V and J genes are TRBV5-1 and TRBJ1-3, with 7 bases identical to TRBD1. The junction had 4 bases not matched to a gene; V was cut back by 2 bases and J by 2 bases. Germline V gene data show CDR1 as SGHRS and CDR2 as YFSETQ. The CDR3 covers 15 residues. CDR3 nucleotide sequence: TGCGCCAGCAGCTTACGACAGGGCACTGGAAACACCATATATTTT. Translated, it gives CASSLRQGTGNTIYF.

The chain couples TRBV5-8 to TRBJ2-1; maybe TRBD2 (5 bases). Looked up from germline, CDR1 is SGHTS and CDR2 is YDEGEE. Trimming cost V 1 base and J 6 bases, with 14 bases left between them. This CDR3 is built from 15 residues. As DNA, the CDR3 is TGTGCCAGCAGCTTGTGGCTGTCGGGGAGCAATGAGCAGTTCTTC. This translates into CASSLWLSGSNEQFF.

V is TRBV28 and J is TRBJ1-6; TRBD1 aligns across 8 bases. The CDR3 is 15 amino acids. J was trimmed by 5 bases and V by 6 bases; bases with no gene match: 6. The germline gives CDR1 MDHEN, CDR2 SYDVKM. In DNA form, the CDR3 reads TGTGCCAGCAGCATACTGACAGGGGATAATTCACCCCTCCACTTT. Its translation: CASSILTGDNSPLHF.

CDR3 sequence reads: CASSRAVLAEPSGEQFF. The CDR3 bases are TGCGCCAGCAGCCGAGCAGTACTAGCGGAACCGTCCGGTGAGCAGTTCTTC. The V and J genes are TRBV4-3 and TRBJ2-1, with 8 bases identical to TRBD2. The CDR3 contains 17 residues. The junction had 17 bases not matched to a gene; V was cut back by 4 bases and J by 9 bases. Per germline, CDR1 LGHNA and CDR2 YSLEER.

This chain joins TRBV28 and TRBJ1-2; no firm D call. The V and J ends lost 1 base and 3 bases respectively, with 15 bases between them. Germline loops: CDR1 MDHEN, CDR2 SYDVKM. This CDR3 is built from 16 residues. Here the CDR3 reads CASSLSGLEEYYGYTF. In DNA, the CDR3 is TGTGCCAGCAGTTTATCGGGGTTGGAGGAGTACTATGGCTACACCTTC.

This rearrangement joins TRBV4-1 to TRBJ1-6; possible D gene TRBD1, 5 bases. The CDR3 extends over 18 amino acids. The V end lost 3 bases, the J end lost 7 bases, and 22 bases lay between the germline ends. CDR1 is MGHRA and CDR2 is YSYEKL in the germline V gene. The CDR3, as DNA: TGCGCCAGCAGCCACGACCGTAGGGACGGGAGGGCGAATTCACCCCTCCACTTT. Its protein product is CASSHDRRDGRANSPLHF.

The V call is TRBV10-3, the J call TRBJ2-1; D perhaps matches TRBD1 (7 bases). The CDR3 consists of 14 residues. V lost 0 bases, J lost 12 bases, and 15 bases lay in between. Germline V gene sequence: CDR1 ENHRY, CDR2 SYGVKD. The CDR3 here is CAISESAGTVRQFF. The CDR3 DNA follows: TGTGCCATCAGTGAGTCGGCGGGGACAGTCCGGCAGTTCTTC.

The chain recombines TRBV2 with TRBJ1-5; TRBD1 matches 8 bases. This CDR3 region has 14 residues. Germline CDR1 is SNHLY and CDR2 is FYNNEI. J was trimmed by 5 bases and V by 5 bases; bases with no gene match: 5. DNA of the CDR3: TGTGCCAGCAGTAAGGACAGGGAAGATCAGCCCCAGCATTTT. Translated, it gives CASSKDREDQPQHF.

The chain couples TRBV2 to TRBJ2-1, with 9 bases matching TRBD2. The CDR3 spans 17 residues. V dropped 5 bases and J dropped 7; count of bases not matched to a gene: 15. Germline lookup yields CDR1 SNHLY and CDR2 FYNNEI. In DNA, the CDR3 is TGTGCCAGCAGTACCCGGGCGGTAGCGGGAGTTCGGAATGAGCAGTTCTTC. This translates into CASSTRAVAGVRNEQFF.

The chain is built from TRBV5-5 and TRBJ2-4; D call uncertain. The germline V gene has CDR1 SGHKS and CDR2 YYEKEE (reference sequence). V lost 0 bases to trimming and J lost 5 bases, with 6 bases between them. This CDR3 comprises 13 residues. CDR3 amino acids: CASSLGAENIQYF. CDR3 sequence (DNA): TGTGCCAGCAGCTTGGGGGCAGAAAACATTCAGTACTTC.

DNA of the CDR3: TGCAGCGTTGAATTAGTCCATGGCTACACCTTC. Translated: CSVELVHGYTF. The chain carries TRBV29-1 and TRBJ1-2; D not resolved. This CDR3 is built from 11 residues. The germline V and J ends were trimmed by 2 bases and 6 bases, with 7 bases remaining between them. The V gene's germline CDR1 is SQVTM and CDR2 ANQGSEA. The whole variable domain, filled in from reference TRBV29-1 and TRBJ1-2, reads SAVISQKPSRDICQRGTSLTIQCQVDSQVTMMFWYRQQPGQSLTLIATANQGSEATYESGFVIDKFPISRPNLTFSTLTVSNMSPEDSSIYLCSVELVHGYTFGSGTRLTVV.

V and J are TRBV10-3 and TRBJ2-5; D perhaps matches TRBD2 (5 bases). Trimming took 10 bases from V and 4 from J, leaving 13 bases between them. The CDR3 is made up of 12 amino acids. In germline, CDR1 is ENHRY, CDR2 SYGVKD. As DNA, the CDR3 is TGTGCCACCGGGAATTTGGGAGAGACCCAGTACTTC. Translated: CATGNLGETQYF.

V and J are TRBV28 and TRBJ2-3; 10 bases map to TRBD2. The CDR3 length is 15 residues. Germline V gene sequence: CDR1 MDHEN, CDR2 SYDVKM. After removal of 6 bases from V and 4 bases from J, the junction contained 7 bases not matched to a gene. The CDR3 is CASSTSGNGADTQYF. CDR3 DNA: TGTGCCAGCAGCACTAGCGGGAATGGTGCAGATACGCAGTATTTT. The variable domain in full, completed from reference TRBV28 and TRBJ2-3, reads DVKVTQSSRYLVKRTGEKVFLECVQDMDHENMFWYRQDPGLGLRLIYFSYDVKMKEKGDIPEGYSVSREKKERFSLILESASTNQTSMYLCASSTSGNGADTQYFGPGTRLTVL.

The chain combines TRBV2 with TRBJ2-3; D might be TRBD1 (5 bases). There are 14 residues in the CDR3. Trimming pared 6 bases from V and 4 bases from J, leaving 14 bases between. Germline values: CDR1 SNHLY, CDR2 FYNNEI. This CDR3 reads CASRPTVGPDTQYF. The CDR3 DNA sequence: TGTGCCAGCAGGCCGACAGTAGGGCCAGATACGCAGTATTTT. Filled out from reference TRBV2 and TRBJ2-3, the complete variable domain reads EPEVTQTPSHQVTQMGQEVILRCVPISNHLYFYWYRQILGQKVEFLVSFYNNEISEKSEIFDDQFSVERPDGSNFTLKIRSTKLEDSAMYFCASRPTVGPDTQYFGPGTRLTVL.

The chain recombines TRBV24-1 with TRBJ2-3, with D possibly being TRBD2 (5 bases). The germline V gene has CDR1 KGHDR and CDR2 SFDVKD. This CDR3 is 15 amino acids long. The V end was cut by 0 bases, the J end by 3 bases, with 9 bases between. CDR3 nucleotides: TGTGCCACCAGTGATTTGTACGGGAAGACAGATACGCAGTATTTT. It specifies CATSDLYGKTDTQYF.

This chain links TRBV20-1 with TRBJ2-7; the match to TRBD1 covers 9 bases. The germline CDR1 and CDR2 sequences are DFQATT and SNEGSKA (reference sequence). Germline trimming cut 3 bases from V and 3 bases from J; bases unmatched to any gene: 6. This CDR3 is 14 amino acids long. CDR3 sequence (DNA): TGCAGTGCTAGTGGACAGGGGAGTTTCTACGAGCAGTACTTC. This sequence encodes CSASGQGSFYEQYF.

The chain combines TRBV24-1 with TRBJ1-3, with 10 bases fitting TRBD1. This CDR3 is built from 17 residues. V was clipped by 6 bases and J by 0 bases; unmatched bases: 7. CDR1 and CDR2 (germline): KGHDR, SFDVKD. The CDR3 protein is CATSSGTGDFSGNTIYF. CDR3 bases: TGTGCCACCAGTTCCGGGACAGGGGATTTCTCTGGAAACACCATATATTTT.

The chain links TRBV18 to TRBJ2-3; 9 positions match TRBD1. CDR1 and CDR2 from the germline V gene are KGHSH and LQKENI. CDR3 length: 15 amino acids. The trim removed 5 bases at V and 2 bases at J, leaving 5 bases unmatched. In DNA form, the CDR3 reads TGTGCCAGCTCAACACAGGGGGCCTCCACAGATACGCAGTATTTT. As protein: CASSTQGASTDTQYF.

The J gene is TRBJ1-2, the V gene TRBV28; TRBD1 matches 7 bases. The CDR3 totals 14 residues. Germline CDR1 and CDR2: MDHEN and SYDVKM. The junction had 9 bases not matched to a gene; V was cut back by 7 bases and J by 4 bases. CDR3 in DNA: TGTGCCAGCAACCGGGACAGCCCTTTCTATGGCTACACCTTC. Encoded protein: CASNRDSPFYGYTF.

The chain couples TRBV14 to TRBJ1-2; the D gene is possibly TRBD1 (5 bases). Trimming left V 8 bases short and J 0 bases short, with 10 bases between. The CDR3 has 13 amino acids. Germline V gene data show CDR1 as SGHDN and CDR2 as FVKESK. DNA for the CDR3: TGTGCCAGCTCGACAGTGTCTAACTATGGCTACACCTTC. It translates to CASSTVSNYGYTF.

This clone was seen a handful of times. A much bigger clone sits one base away, suggesting this may be a read error. This chain connects TRBV7-6 to TRBJ1-5; TRBD1 matches 7 bases. Germline-derived CDR1 and CDR2 are SGHVS and FNYEAQ. The CDR3 has 13 residues. The V and J ends lost 3 bases and 5 bases, in that order; junction bases with no gene match: 1. CDR3 sequence reads: CASSFDRDQPQHF. In nucleotides, the CDR3 is TGTGCCAGCAGCTTCGACAGGGATCAGCCCCAGCATTTT.

This chain joins TRBV7-2 and TRBJ2-3; D is possibly TRBD2 (6 bases). This CDR3 has 15 residues. Trimming removed 5 bases from V and 1 base from J, with 13 bases in between. Per the germline V gene, CDR1 is SGHTA and CDR2 is FQGNSA. The CDR3 nucleotides read TGTGCCAGCAGCCCCGGGGTAGCGGGCACAGATACGCAGTATTTT. Residues: CASSPGVAGTDTQYF. Full variable domain (outside the CDR3, taken from reference TRBV7-2 and TRBJ2-3): GAGVSQSPSNKVTEKGKDVELRCDPISGHTALYWYRQSLGQGLEFLIYFQGNSAPDKSGLPSDRFSAERTGGSVSTLTIQRTQQEDSAVYLCASSPGVAGTDTQYFGPGTRLTVL.